Below, 18 T cell receptor beta chains from the same sample are listed, as sequenced in a study of radiation and T cells in renal cell carcinoma. Time point here: baseline pretreatment blood. The treatment was: 15 Gy SBRT to primary tumor, nephrectomy 4 weeks later. Repertoires were generated with immunoSEQ multiplex PCR, while TCRdb's copy carries only in-frame clones and drops some. The sample shows around 140,000 clones, approximately 87% of them seen only once. The sequencing used blood, collected from a patient whose treatment included radiotherapy and nephrectomy. Every receptor here comes from a woman aged 45-65 years with renal cell carcinoma.

The V and J genes are TRBV18 and TRBJ1-1; maybe TRBD1 (5 bases). Germline V gene data show CDR1 as KGHSH and CDR2 as LQKENI. Trimming took off 3 bases at V and 0 bases at J, with 14 bases between the two ends. CDR3 length: 16 residues. CDR3 DNA sequence: TGTGCCAGCTCACCCGGGCAGGGTCGGGTGAACACTGAAGCTTTCTTT. This sequence encodes CASSPGQGRVNTEAFF.

The rearrangement links TRBV6-5 to TRBJ2-7; 9 bases match TRBD1. There are 15 residues in the CDR3. Germline lookup yields CDR1 MNHEY and CDR2 SVGAGI. V shed 6 bases, J shed 1 base, and the junction held 7 bases outside the gene matches. CDR3 residues: CASSRDRAPSYEQYF. DNA for the CDR3: TGTGCCAGCAGCAGGGACAGGGCCCCATCCTACGAGCAGTACTTC.

The genes are TRBV15 and TRBJ2-3; a weak D match, TRBD2 (6 bases). The CDR3 length is 15 residues. V dropped 2 bases and J dropped 5 bases, with 14 bases sitting between them. From germline, CDR1 is LNHNV and CDR2 YYDKDF (reference sequence). The DNA of the CDR3 is TGTGCCACCAGCAGATACGACGGGGGACTAGATACGCAGTATTTT. Protein: CATSRYDGGLDTQYF.

The V and J genes are TRBV6-1 and TRBJ2-7, with no clear D. The CDR3 is 12 amino acids. Trimming cost V 6 bases and J 10 bases, with 16 bases left between them. The germline gives CDR1 MNHNS, CDR2 SASEGT. The DNA for the CDR3 is TGTGCCAGCAGGGTCGGAGACCTACGCCAGTACTTC. It yields the protein CASRVGDLRQYF.

The V gene is TRBV7-6, the J gene TRBJ1-6; unclear D gene. Trimming removed 3 bases from V and 10 bases from J, with 7 bases in between. CDR1 is SGHVS, CDR2 FNYEAQ, per germline. The CDR3 loop spans 12 amino acids. The CDR3 DNA reads as TGTGCCAGCAGCTTCGGTCGGTCACCCCTCCACTTT. Translation: CASSFGRSPLHF.

The rearrangement joins TRBV7-9 to TRBJ2-7; the D gene is possibly TRBD1 (5 bases). The CDR3 sequence is 13 residues long. Per germline, CDR1 SEHNR and CDR2 FQNEAQ (reference sequence). The germline V and J ends were trimmed by 2 bases and 6 bases, with 11 bases remaining between them. CDR3 coding DNA: TGTGCCAGCAGCTTAAGGGGATCGGGCGAGCAGTACTTC. Its protein product is CASSLRGSGEQYF.

V gene TRBV2 combines with J gene TRBJ2-7, with TRBD2 matching over 9 bases. With 6 bases clipped from V and 5 bases from J, the junction kept 8 bases outside the gene matches. The CDR3 covers 14 residues. Germline V gene lookup returns CDR1 SNHLY and CDR2 FYNNEI. CDR3: CASSLGVAGDEQYF. CDR3 bases: TGTGCCAGCAGCCTCGGGGTAGCGGGAGACGAGCAGTACTTC.

The chain links TRBV9 to TRBJ2-1; TRBD2 matches 11 bases. Germline-derived CDR1 and CDR2 are SGDLS and YYNGEE. The CDR3 runs 16 residues. The V and J ends lost 0 bases and 9 bases, in that order; junction bases with no gene match: 8. The DNA for the CDR3 is TGTGCCAGCAGCGTAGAAAGGGCTAGCGGGAGGAGTGAGCAGTTCTTC. Translating gives CASSVERASGRSEQFF.

The chain couples TRBV2 to TRBJ1-1; D is unclear. Trimming cost V 3 bases and J 3 bases, with 8 bases left between them. The CDR3 consists of 13 residues. The germline CDR1 and CDR2 sequences are SNHLY and FYNNEI. The CDR3 nucleotides are TGTGCCAGCAGTGAGAAGGGATACACTGAAGCTTTCTTT. Amino acid sequence: CASSEKGYTEAFF.

J is TRBJ1-1 and V is TRBV5-1; no definite D call. V lost 2 bases and J lost 1, with 12 bases in between. The germline CDR1 and CDR2 sequences are SGHRS and YFSETQ. The CDR3 has 15 residues. The CDR3: CASSFNAGPNTEAFF. CDR3 sequence (DNA): TGCGCCAGCAGCTTCAACGCTGGTCCGAACACTGAAGCTTTCTTT. The full variable domain, its missing parts supplied by reference TRBV5-1 and TRBJ1-1, is KAGVTQTPRYLIKTRGQQVTLSCSPISGHRSVSWYQQTPGQGLQFLFEYFSETQRNKGNFPGRFSGRQFSNSRSEMNVSTLELGDSALYLCASSFNAGPNTEAFFGQGTRLTVV.

The V gene is TRBV15, the J gene TRBJ1-5; unclear D gene. V lost 0 bases and J 3 bases, leaving 3 bases between the germline ends. Germline V CDR1 and CDR2: LNHNV, YYDKDF (reference sequence). This CDR3 is built from 13 residues. Here the CDR3 reads CATSRDNNQPQHF. CDR3 coding DNA: TGTGCCACCAGCAGAGATAACAATCAGCCCCAGCATTTT. The variable domain in full, with the rest retrieved from reference TRBV15 and TRBJ1-5, is DAMVIQNPRYQVTQFGKPVTLSCSQTLNHNVMYWYQQKSSQAPKLLFHYYDKDFNNEADTPDNFQSRRPNTSFCFLDIRSPGLGDTAMYLCATSRDNNQPQHFGDGTRLSIL.

The chain joins TRBV9 to TRBJ2-5; 9 positions match TRBD2. This CDR3 has 14 residues. Germline CDR1 reads SGDLS; CDR2 reads YYNGEE. With V trimmed by 2 bases and J by 5 bases, 4 bases remained unmatched. The DNA of the CDR3 is TGTGCCAGCAGCGTTTTAGCGGGAGCTGAGACCCAGTACTTC. It encodes CASSVLAGAETQYF.

This rearrangement joins TRBV27 to TRBJ2-7; D gene ambiguous. V lost 2 bases and J 2 bases, leaving 10 bases between the germline ends. In germline, CDR1 is MNHEY, CDR2 SMNVEV (reference sequence). CDR3 length equals 14 residues. The DNA of the CDR3 is TGTGCCAGCAGTTTAGGCGCAGGTGCCTACGAGCAGTACTTC. Residues: CASSLGAGAYEQYF.

V gene TRBV7-2 combines with J gene TRBJ1-5; the D is unclear. V was shortened by 4 bases and J by 5 bases, with 9 bases between the two germline ends. The germline gives CDR1 SGHTA, CDR2 FQGNSA. The CDR3 has 13 amino acids. The CDR3 nucleotides are TGTGCCAGCAGCTCTCGGAACGATCAGCCCCAGCATTTT. Its translation: CASSSRNDQPQHF.

This sequence joins TRBV7-2 and TRBJ1-1; D may be TRBD1 (6 bases). Germline V gene lookup returns CDR1 SGHTA and CDR2 FQGNSA. Deletions cut 1 base from V and 4 bases from J, with 16 bases between. The CDR3 runs to 16 residues. DNA for the CDR3: TGTGCCAGCAGCTTAGTGGGTCTTTTAGGGGGCACTGAAGCTTTCTTT. Translated, it gives CASSLVGLLGGTEAFF.

The CDR3 region has the DNA TGCAGCGTTGGGGAACAGGGGGCTGGGGATACGCAGTATTTT. Amino acids: CSVGEQGAGDTQYF. The chain links TRBV29-1 to TRBJ2-3; TRBD1 matches 9 bases. The CDR3 has 14 residues. The V gene's germline CDR1 is SQVTM and CDR2 ANQGSEA. V trimming: 4 bases; J trimming: 6 bases; junction bases outside the gene matches: 8.

The rearrangement links TRBV7-9 to TRBJ2-1, with D uncertain. Germline V gene sequence: CDR1 SEHNR, CDR2 FQNEAQ (reference sequence). The CDR3 loop spans 13 amino acids. Deletions cut 1 base from V and 6 bases from J, with 7 bases between. CDR3 nucleotides: TGTGCCAGCAGCTTAGTTCGGGCCAATGAGCAGTTCTTC. Residues: CASSLVRANEQFF.

V is TRBV6-5 and J is TRBJ1-2; TRBD1 aligns across 8 bases. The V gene end was trimmed by 2 bases and the J gene end by 4 bases; junction bases not matched to a gene: 3. CDR1 is MNHEY and CDR2 is SVGAGI in the germline V gene. The CDR3 runs 14 residues. The CDR3 DNA reads as TGTGCCAGCAGTTACGGAGGACAGGGCTATGGCTACACCTTC. This encodes CASSYGGQGYGYTF.